A single sample is the source of the 25 T cell receptor beta chains below, sequenced in a study of OX40 agonist ivuxolimab in advanced cancers. TCRdb's copy holds only in-frame clones and misses some; the assay was immunoSEQ multiplex PCR. The repertoire holds some 35,000 clones, with 80% to 90% as singletons. Sequences were derived from CD4+ or CD8+ T cells sorted from blood, sampled in a trial of the OX40 agonist ivuxolimab. Every receptor here comes from an adult with an advanced solid tumor such as melanoma, head and neck, liver or kidney cancer.

The genes are TRBV29-1 and TRBJ1-2; D possibly corresponds to TRBD1 (6 bases). The germline CDR1 and CDR2 sequences are SQVTM and ANQGSEA. Trimming left V 3 bases short and J 8 bases short, with 13 bases between. The CDR3 has 12 amino acids. CDR3 nucleotide sequence: TGCAGCGTTGAGACCGGGGGCGGAGGCTACACCTTC. Encoded protein: CSVETGGGGYTF.

The chain joins TRBV6-5 to TRBJ2-5; the D call may be TRBD1 or TRBD2 (6 bases each). Looked up from germline, CDR1 is MNHEY and CDR2 is SVGAGI. Between the trimmed V and J ends, which lost 5 bases and 4 bases, there was a span of 17 bases. CDR3 length: 15 residues. The CDR3 sequence: CASSLSGARGETQYF. The CDR3 nucleotides are TGTGCCAGCAGTCTTTCGGGGGCGCGGGGAGAGACCCAGTACTTC.

The rearrangement joins TRBV4-1 to TRBJ2-7; 7 positions match TRBD2. Germline CDR1 and CDR2: MGHRA and YSYEKL. J lost 1 base, V lost 5 bases, and 8 bases had no gene match. The CDR3 has 15 amino acids. CDR3 residues: CASSSRGGTSYEQYF. CDR3 coding DNA: TGCGCCAGCAGCTCACGCGGGGGAACGTCCTACGAGCAGTACTTC.

About this clone: Other nucleotide sequences in the sample specify the same CDR3. The rearrangement links TRBV5-1 to TRBJ1-5; D is undetermined. Trimming took 0 bases from V and 7 from J, leaving 11 bases between them. Germline V lookup: CDR1 SGHRS, CDR2 YFSETQ. This CDR3 is 14 amino acids long. This CDR3 is CASSLEGPNQPQHF. The CDR3 DNA reads as TGCGCCAGCAGCTTGGAAGGGCCCAACCAGCCCCAGCATTTT.

The rearrangement joins TRBV11-2 to TRBJ1-2; 10 bases map to TRBD1. V dropped 3 bases and J dropped 8; count of bases not matched to a gene: 6. This CDR3 spans 14 amino acids. The germline V gene has CDR1 SGHAT and CDR2 FQNNGV. DNA for the CDR3: TGTGCCAGCAGCTTCGACAGGGGGCCAAGGGGCTACACCTTC. The encoded protein is CASSFDRGPRGYTF.

This chain joins TRBV5-1 and TRBJ2-5, with 13 bases lining up with TRBD2. The CDR3 is 15 amino acids. Per germline, CDR1 SGHRS and CDR2 YFSETQ. The V and J ends lost 7 bases and 5 bases, in that order; junction bases with no gene match: 8. CDR3 region: CASGQGLAGPETQYF. CDR3 DNA sequence: TGCGCCAGCGGACAGGGACTAGCGGGACCGGAGACCCAGTACTTC.

The chain carries TRBV18 and TRBJ2-1; 10 nucleotides match TRBD1. Germline V lookup: CDR1 KGHSH, CDR2 LQKENI. The length of the CDR3 is 15 residues. V was clipped by 0 bases and J by 11 bases; unmatched bases: 7. CDR3 sequence: CASSPPGQGDLKQFF. The CDR3 coding sequence is TGTGCCAGCTCACCACCCGGACAGGGGGACCTCAAGCAGTTCTTC.

The chain recombines TRBV5-4 with TRBJ2-2; weak D call: TRBD2 (5 bases). The CDR3 length is 16 residues. Germline assignment: CDR1 SGHNT and CDR2 YYREEE (reference sequence). The V end was cut by 4 bases, the J end by 0 bases, with 13 bases between. The chain's CDR3 is CASSPELVANTGELFF. CDR3 nucleotide sequence: TGTGCCAGCAGCCCGGAACTAGTCGCGAACACCGGGGAGCTGTTTTTT.

CDR3 sequence: CSVPPPGPGELFF. Here the CDR3 DNA reads TGCAGCGTCCCTCCCCCCGGGCCCGGGGAGCTGTTTTTT. This sequence joins TRBV29-1 and TRBJ2-2; the D is unclear. With 6 bases removed from V and 6 bases from J, the gap between germline ends came to 14 bases. The CDR3 totals 13 residues. Germline V gives CDR1 SQVTM, CDR2 ANQGSEA.

The sample holds a few counts of this clone. This chain uses TRBV7-3 with TRBJ1-6, with 7 positions matching TRBD1. The CDR3 is 16 residues long. V lost 0 bases, J lost 7 bases, and 6 bases stayed unmatched. Per the germline V gene, CDR1 is SGHTA and CDR2 is FQGTGA. CDR3 nucleotides: TGTGCCAGCAGCTTAACGATCCCAGGGGGGAATTCACCCCTCCACTTT. Protein: CASSLTIPGGNSPLHF.

This chain connects TRBV5-6 to TRBJ2-5, with a possible D match to TRBD2 (6 bases). Trimming removed 4 bases at V and 5 bases at J, with 15 bases between. CDR1 is SGHDT, CDR2 YYEEEE, per germline. The CDR3 loop spans 14 amino acids. The CDR3 DNA reads as TGTGCCAGCAGCCGACTTGACAGCGGGGAGACCCAGTACTTC. Protein product: CASSRLDSGETQYF.

The gene calls are TRBV25-1 and TRBJ1-1; D ambiguous. Germline V gene sequence: CDR1 MGHDK, CDR2 SYGVNS. Trimming pared 6 bases from V and 2 bases from J, leaving 10 bases between. CDR3 size: 13 residues. The DNA of the CDR3 is TGTGCCAGCAGGCTTTTAGATAACACTGAAGCTTTCTTT. This translates into CASRLLDNTEAFF.

The J gene is TRBJ2-2, the V gene TRBV2, with D tentatively TRBD1 or TRBD2 (5 bases each). In germline, CDR1 is SNHLY, CDR2 FYNNEI. This CDR3 contains 15 residues. Trimming took 6 bases from V and 1 from J, leaving 12 bases between them. CDR3 sequence (DNA): TGTGCCAGCAGACGGGACGGAGGGAACACCGGGGAGCTGTTTTTT. Translating it yields CASRRDGGNTGELFF.

J is TRBJ1-6 and V is TRBV6-5; 9 nucleotides agree with TRBD1. The length of the CDR3 is 16 residues. J lost 6 bases, V lost 4 bases, and 7 bases had no gene match. Germline CDR1 is MNHEY and CDR2 is SVGAGI. Here the CDR3 DNA reads TGTGCCAGCAGTTCGCCGGACAGGGGAGGTAATTCACCCCTCCACTTT. Protein: CASSSPDRGGNSPLHF.

This clone came up once. The chain joins TRBV18 to TRBJ1-2, with 10 bases aligning to TRBD1. This CDR3 is built from 15 residues. Unmatched junction bases numbered 6, after V lost 0 bases and J lost 8 bases. Germline loops: CDR1 KGHSH, CDR2 LQKENI. The CDR3 protein is CASSPPGTGAWGYTF. The CDR3 bases are TGTGCCAGCTCACCACCGGGGACAGGGGCTTGGGGCTACACCTTC.

This chain connects TRBV9 to TRBJ1-6; TRBD1 matches at 9 bases. The CDR3 covers 14 residues. V lost 2 bases, J lost 10 bases, and 4 bases stayed unmatched. Germline V CDR1 and CDR2: SGDLS, YYNGEE. CDR3 region: CASSVRDRASPLHF. In nucleotides, the CDR3 is TGTGCCAGCAGCGTCCGGGACAGGGCCTCACCCCTCCACTTT.

V usage is TRBV29-1 and J usage is TRBJ2-1; 13 bases agree with TRBD2. CDR1 and CDR2 (germline): SQVTM, ANQGSEA. J gave up 10 bases and V 7 bases, and 7 bases lay outside the gene matches. The CDR3 totals 13 residues. The CDR3 loop reads CSAGTSGNAEQFF. CDR3 sequence (DNA): TGCAGCGCTGGGACTAGCGGGAACGCGGAGCAGTTCTTC.

The chain links TRBV5-1 to TRBJ2-1; TRBD2 matches 15 bases. The junction had 6 bases not matched to a gene; V was cut back by 0 bases and J by 8 bases. There are 17 residues in the CDR3. Per the germline V gene, CDR1 is SGHRS and CDR2 is YFSETQ. In DNA form, the CDR3 reads TGCGCCAGCAGCTTGGGGGGACTAGCGGGAGGCATCCATGAGCAGTTCTTC. This codes for CASSLGGLAGGIHEQFF.

V is TRBV13 and J is TRBJ2-7; TRBD2 matches at 10 bases. V trimming: 8 bases; J trimming: 4 bases; junction bases outside the gene matches: 8. The CDR3 covers 14 residues. CDR1 PRHDT and CDR2 FYEKMQ come from the germline V gene (reference sequence). CDR3 DNA sequence: TGTGCCAGCCGTCTAGCGGGAGACACTTACGAGCAGTACTTC. Translating gives CASRLAGDTYEQYF.

Only a few counts were recorded for this clone. The V call is TRBV6-5, the J call TRBJ1-2; D not certain. Trimming cost V 7 bases and J 0 bases, with 12 bases left between them. Germline V CDR1 and CDR2: MNHEY, SVGAGI. This CDR3 contains 14 residues. This chain's CDR3 is CASMRTVANYGYTF. The CDR3 DNA sequence: TGTGCCAGCATGAGAACCGTAGCTAACTATGGCTACACCTTC.

The chain combines TRBV11-2 with TRBJ2-5, with TRBD2 matching over 7 bases. The J call is in doubt because the DNA end fits TRBJ2-7 better. The germline CDR1 and CDR2 sequences are SGHAT and FQNNGV. CDR3 length equals 15 residues. The CDR3 here is CASSSWGAGTYEQYF. In DNA form, the CDR3 reads TGTGCCAGCAGCTCATGGGGAGCGGGAACCTACGAGCAGTACTTC.

The DNA for the CDR3 is TGTGCCTGGTCTCCGACCGGGGTAGCGGGAGGTACTAGATATGCGCAGTATTTT. Translation gives CAWSPTGVAGGTRYAQYF. The V gene is TRBV30, the J gene TRBJ2-3; TRBD2 matches 10 bases. Looked up from germline, CDR1 is GTSNPN and CDR2 is SVGIG (reference sequence). Unmatched junction bases numbered 24, after V lost 5 bases and J lost 10 bases. The CDR3 length is 18 residues. The entire variable domain, with the rest obtained from reference TRBV30 and TRBJ2-3, is as follows: SQTIHQWPATLVQPVGSPLSLECTVEGTSNPNLYWYRQAAGRGLQLLFYSVGIGQISSEVPQNLSASRPQDRQFILSSKKLLLSDSGFYLCAWSPTGVAGGTRYAQYFGPGTRLTVL.

The chain has TRBV14 and TRBJ2-2; TRBD2 is a possible D gene (6 bases). Germline assignment: CDR1 SGHDN and CDR2 FVKESK. The ends were cut back, 3 bases at V and 7 bases at J, with 12 bases in the middle. The CDR3 length is 14 residues. CDR3 coding DNA: TGTGCCAGCAGCCAGTGGCTAGCGAGCGGGGAGCTGTTTTTT. It encodes CASSQWLASGELFF.

The V call is TRBV4-1, the J call TRBJ2-6, with a possible D match to TRBD2 (7 bases). The CDR3 runs to 20 residues. The germline CDR1 and CDR2 sequences are MGHRA and YSYEKL. The V end lost 3 bases, the J end lost 5 bases, and 26 bases lay between the germline ends. CDR3: CASSQRGGRLSMGWANVLTF. CDR3 DNA sequence: TGCGCCAGCAGCCAGAGGGGGGGACGTTTATCAATGGGATGGGCCAACGTCCTGACTTTC.

The CDR3 protein is CASAETGLAGEEQFF. Written as DNA, the CDR3 is TGCGCCAGCGCAGAAACGGGCCTAGCGGGAGAAGAGCAGTTCTTC. The rearrangement joins TRBV5-1 to TRBJ2-1; 10 bases agree with TRBD2. CDR1 and CDR2 from the germline V gene are SGHRS and YFSETQ. J lost 10 bases, V lost 7 bases, and 14 bases had no gene match. The CDR3 length is 15 residues.